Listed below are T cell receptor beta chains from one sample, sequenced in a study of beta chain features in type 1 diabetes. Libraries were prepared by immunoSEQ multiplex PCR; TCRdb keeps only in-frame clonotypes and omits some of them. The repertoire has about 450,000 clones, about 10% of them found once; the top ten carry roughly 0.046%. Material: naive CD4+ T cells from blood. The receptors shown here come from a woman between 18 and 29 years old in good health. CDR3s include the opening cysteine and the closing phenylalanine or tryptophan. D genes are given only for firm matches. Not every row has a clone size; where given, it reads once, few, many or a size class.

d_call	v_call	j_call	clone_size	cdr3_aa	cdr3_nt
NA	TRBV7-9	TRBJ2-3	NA	CASSFVGTKTDTQYF	TGTGCCAGCAGCTTCGTAGGAACGAAAACAGATACGCAGTATTTT
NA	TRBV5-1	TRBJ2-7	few	CASSFEGTRIYEQYF	TGCGCCAGCAGCTTCGAGGGGACTCGCATCTACGAGCAGTACTTC
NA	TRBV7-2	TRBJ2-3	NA	CASSRDISTDTQYF	TGTGCCAGCAGCCGGGATATAAGCACAGATACGCAGTATTTT
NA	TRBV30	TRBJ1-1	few	CAWSVAGTHTEAFF	TGTGCCTGGAGTGTCGCAGGGACCCACACTGAAGCTTTCTTT
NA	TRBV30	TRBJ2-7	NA	CAWRGAGNYEQYF	TGTGCCTGGAGGGGGGCAGGGAACTACGAGCAGTACTTC
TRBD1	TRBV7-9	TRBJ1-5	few	CASSLGTGRRSQPQHF	TGTGCCAGCAGCTTAGGGACAGGAAGGCGTAGTCAGCCCCAGCATTTT
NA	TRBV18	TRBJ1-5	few	CASSPRWTDNQPQHF	TGTGCCAGCTCACCACGCTGGACAGACAATCAGCCCCAGCATTTT
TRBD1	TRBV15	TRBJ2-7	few	CATSRGTGPLYEQYF	TGTGCCACCAGCAGAGGGACAGGCCCCCTCTACGAGCAGTACTTC
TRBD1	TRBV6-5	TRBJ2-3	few	CASSYAGQGTDTQYF	TGTGCCAGCAGTTACGCGGGACAGGGCACAGATACGCAGTATTTT
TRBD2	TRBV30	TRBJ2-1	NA	CAWSLSSGRAKYEQFF	TGTGCCTGGAGTCTTTCTAGCGGGAGGGCTAAGTATGAGCAGTTCTTC
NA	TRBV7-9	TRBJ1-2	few	CASSLIGADYGYTF	TGTGCCAGCAGCTTAATAGGGGCAGACTATGGCTACACCTTC
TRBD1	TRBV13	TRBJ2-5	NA	CASSLGLLQGAQETQYF	TGTGCCAGCAGCTTAGGCCTTTTACAGGGGGCTCAAGAGACCCAGTACTTC
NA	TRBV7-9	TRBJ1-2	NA	CASSSRQAYGYTF	TGTGCCAGCAGCTCAAGACAAGCATATGGCTACACCTTC
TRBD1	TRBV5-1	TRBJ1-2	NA	CASSLGQGLNGYTF	TGCGCCAGCAGCTTGGGACAGGGCTTGAATGGCTACACCTTC
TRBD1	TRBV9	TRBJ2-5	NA	CASSVAGQGQETQYF	TGTGCCAGCAGCGTAGCTGGACAGGGGCAAGAGACCCAGTACTTC
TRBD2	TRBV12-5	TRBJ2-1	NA	CASGLGTSGHNEQFF	TGTGCTAGTGGTTTGGGGACTAGCGGACACAATGAGCAGTTCTTC
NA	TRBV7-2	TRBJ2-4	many	CASSLGPAWNIQYF	TGTGCCAGCAGCTTAGGGCCGGCGTGGAACATTCAGTACTTC
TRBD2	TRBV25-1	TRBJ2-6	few	CASSPSLAVGSGANVLTF	TGTGCCAGCAGTCCTTCCCTAGCGGTTGGGTCTGGGGCCAACGTCCTGACTTTC
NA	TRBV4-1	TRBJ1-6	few	CASSRLGTTRPDNF	TGCGCCAGCAGCCGTCTGGGGACCACCCGCCCCGATAACTTT
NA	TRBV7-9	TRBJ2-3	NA	CASSLVIASDTQYF	TGTGCCAGCAGCTTAGTAATTGCCAGTGATACGCAGTATTTT
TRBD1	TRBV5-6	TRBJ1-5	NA	CASSFRQGYQPQHF	TGTGCCAGCAGCTTTCGACAGGGATATCAGCCCCAGCATTTT
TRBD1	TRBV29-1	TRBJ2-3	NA	CSVGRGQVTDTQYF	TGCAGCGTAGGCAGGGGGCAAGTCACAGATACGCAGTATTTT
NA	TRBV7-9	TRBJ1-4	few	CASSRTGTTNEKLFF	TGTGCCAGCAGCCGCACAGGAACAACTAATGAAAAACTGTTTTTT
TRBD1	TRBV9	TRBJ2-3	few	CASSPRVRGPTDTQYF	TGTGCCAGCAGCCCTAGGGTGAGGGGGCCGACAGATACGCAGTATTTT
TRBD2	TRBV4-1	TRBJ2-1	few	CASSQGLAGSYNEQFF	TGCGCCAGCAGCCAAGGGCTAGCGGGTTCCTACAATGAGCAGTTCTTC
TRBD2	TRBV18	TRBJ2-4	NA	CASSQGLAGVEGIQYF	TGTGCCAGCTCACAGGGACTAGCGGGAGTGGAAGGCATTCAGTACTTC